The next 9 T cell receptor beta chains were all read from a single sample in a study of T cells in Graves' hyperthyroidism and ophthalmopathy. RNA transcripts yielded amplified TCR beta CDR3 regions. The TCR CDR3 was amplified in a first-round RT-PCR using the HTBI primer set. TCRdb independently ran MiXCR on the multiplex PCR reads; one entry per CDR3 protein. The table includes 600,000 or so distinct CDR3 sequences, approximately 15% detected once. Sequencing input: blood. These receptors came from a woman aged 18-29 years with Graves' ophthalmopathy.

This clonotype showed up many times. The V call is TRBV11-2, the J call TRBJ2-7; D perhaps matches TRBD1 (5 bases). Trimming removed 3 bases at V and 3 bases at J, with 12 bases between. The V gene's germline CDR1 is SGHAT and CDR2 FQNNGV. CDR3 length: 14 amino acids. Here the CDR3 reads CASSFSAGFYEQYF. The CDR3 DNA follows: TGTGCCAGCAGCTTCTCCGCAGGGTTCTACGAGCAGTACTTC. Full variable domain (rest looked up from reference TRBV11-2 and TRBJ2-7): EAGVAQSPRYKIIEKRQSVAFWCNPISGHATLYWYQQILGQGPKLLIQFQNNGVVDDSQLPKDRFSAERLKGVDSTLKIQPAKLEDSAVYLCASSFSAGFYEQYFGPGTRLTVT.

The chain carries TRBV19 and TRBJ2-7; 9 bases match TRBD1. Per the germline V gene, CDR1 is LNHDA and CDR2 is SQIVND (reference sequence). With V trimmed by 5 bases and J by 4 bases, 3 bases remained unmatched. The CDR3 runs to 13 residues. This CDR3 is CASSGTGKYEQYF. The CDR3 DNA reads TGTGCCAGTAGTGGGACAGGGAAATACGAGCAGTACTTC. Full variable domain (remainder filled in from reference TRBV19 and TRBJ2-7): DGGITQSPKYLFRKEGQNVTLSCEQNLNHDAMYWYRQDPGQGLRLIYYSQIVNDFQKGDIAEGYSVSREKKESFPLTVTSAQKNPTAFYLCASSGTGKYEQYFGPGTRLTVT.

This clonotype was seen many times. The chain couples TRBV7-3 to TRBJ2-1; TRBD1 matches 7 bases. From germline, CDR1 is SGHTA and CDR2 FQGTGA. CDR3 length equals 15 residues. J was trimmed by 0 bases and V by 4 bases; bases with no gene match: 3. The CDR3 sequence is CASSSTGSSYNEQFF. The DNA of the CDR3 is TGTGCCAGCAGCTCGACAGGGAGCTCCTACAATGAGCAGTTCTTC.

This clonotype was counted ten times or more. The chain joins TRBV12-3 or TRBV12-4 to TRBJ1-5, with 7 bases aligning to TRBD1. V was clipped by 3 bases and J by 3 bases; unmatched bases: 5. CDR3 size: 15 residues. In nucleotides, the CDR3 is TGTGCCAGCAGTTTTAGGGACAGTATCAATCAGCCCCAGCATTTT. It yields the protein CASSFRDSINQPQHF.

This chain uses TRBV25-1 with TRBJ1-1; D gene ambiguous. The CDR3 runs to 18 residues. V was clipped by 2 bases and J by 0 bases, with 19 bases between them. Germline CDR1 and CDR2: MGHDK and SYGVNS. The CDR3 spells CASSENPQQLFMNTEAFF. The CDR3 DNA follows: TGTGCCAGCAGTGAAAATCCCCAGCAGTTATTCATGAACACTGAAGCTTTCTTT.

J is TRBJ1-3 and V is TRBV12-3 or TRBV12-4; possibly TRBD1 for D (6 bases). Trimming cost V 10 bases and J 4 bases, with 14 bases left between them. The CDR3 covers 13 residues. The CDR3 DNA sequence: TGTGCCACTCAAGGGGGGGTCGGAAACACCATATATTTT. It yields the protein CATQGGVGNTIYF.

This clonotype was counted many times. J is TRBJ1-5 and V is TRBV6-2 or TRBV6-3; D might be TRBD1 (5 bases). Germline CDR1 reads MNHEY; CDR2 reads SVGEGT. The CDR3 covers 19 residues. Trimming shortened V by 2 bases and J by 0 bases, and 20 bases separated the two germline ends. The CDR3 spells CASSYVRGRAHPSNQPQHF. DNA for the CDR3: TGTGCCAGCAGTTACGTTAGGGGCAGGGCCCATCCTAGCAATCAGCCCCAGCATTTT.

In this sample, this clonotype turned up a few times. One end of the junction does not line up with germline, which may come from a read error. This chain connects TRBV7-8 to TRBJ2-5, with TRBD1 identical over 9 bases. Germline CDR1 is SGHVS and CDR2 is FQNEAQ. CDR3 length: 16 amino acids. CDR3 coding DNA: TGTGCCAGCAGCTTAGCGGGACAGGGTTGGGGAGAGACCCAGCACTTC. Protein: CASSLAGQGWGETQHF.

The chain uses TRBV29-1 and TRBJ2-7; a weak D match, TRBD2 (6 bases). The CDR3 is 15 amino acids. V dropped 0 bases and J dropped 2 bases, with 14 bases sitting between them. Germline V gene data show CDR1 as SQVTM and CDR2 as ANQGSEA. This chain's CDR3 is CSVEEVASEAYEQYF. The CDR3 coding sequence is TGCAGCGTTGAAGAGGTAGCTAGCGAAGCCTACGAGCAGTACTTC.